The 26 T cell receptor beta chains listed next were all sequenced from one sample in a study of cytomegalovirus exposure and HLA in healthy donors. PCR involved 60 Vbeta and 13 Jbeta primers. The repertoire was sequenced with immunoSEQ multiplex PCR; TCRdb's copy has only in-frame clones and lacks some. This table holds under 200,000 clones, more than 60% found once. Material: PBMCs. Every receptor here comes from a woman aged 45-60 years in good health and CMV-seropositive.

J is TRBJ1-1 and V is TRBV28, with D perhaps TRBD1 (5 bases). V lost 2 bases and J 0 bases, leaving 16 bases between the germline ends. Germline loops: CDR1 MDHEN, CDR2 SYDVKM. CDR3 size: 17 residues. As DNA, the CDR3 is TGTGCCAGCAGTTTAGTGGGGGGGGAGCCTATGAACACTGAAGCTTTCTTT. Protein: CASSLVGGEPMNTEAFF.

The chain carries TRBV5-4 and TRBJ1-2, with 7 bases that match TRBD1. The germline gives CDR1 SGHNT, CDR2 YYREEE (reference sequence). V lost 4 bases, J lost 5 bases, and 11 bases stayed unmatched. The length of the CDR3 is 15 residues. CDR3 residues: CASSTTKGAWYGYTF. The CDR3 region has the DNA TGTGCCAGCAGCACCACGAAGGGGGCATGGTATGGCTACACCTTC. The complete variable domain, with remaining parts taken from reference TRBV5-4 and TRBJ1-2, reads ETGVTQSPTHLIKTRGQQVTLRCSSQSGHNTVSWYQQALGQGPQFIFQYYREEENGRGNFPPRFSGLQFPNYSSELNVNALELDDSALYLCASSTTKGAWYGYTFGSGTRLTVV.

The chain links TRBV2 to TRBJ2-3, with TRBD2 matching 10 bases. The CDR3 contains 16 residues. Germline-derived CDR1 and CDR2 are SNHLY and FYNNEI. V was pared by 7 bases and J by 1 base, with 8 bases of the junction left unmatched. CDR3 residues: CASNPRLAGRTDTQYF. The CDR3 DNA sequence: TGTGCCAGCAATCCCAGACTAGCGGGTCGCACAGATACGCAGTATTTT.

The rearrangement joins TRBV25-1 to TRBJ1-2; 7 bases fit TRBD1. Germline values: CDR1 MGHDK, CDR2 SYGVNS. The length of the CDR3 is 14 residues. J lost 3 bases, V lost 2 bases, and 3 bases had no gene match. CDR3 residues: CASSEQGDHYGYTF. CDR3 nucleotides: TGTGCCAGCAGTGAACAGGGGGATCACTATGGCTACACCTTC.

The table lists this clone with a count of one. This sequence joins TRBV18 and TRBJ2-7, with TRBD2 matching 8 bases. The germline CDR1 and CDR2 sequences are KGHSH and LQKENI. CDR3 size: 17 residues. J was trimmed by 2 bases and V by 0 bases; bases with no gene match: 9. As DNA, the CDR3 is TGTGCCAGCTCACCACCTAGCGGGAACCTCGGGACCTACGAGCAGTACTTC. Protein product: CASSPPSGNLGTYEQYF.

This CDR3 reads CASSDLSNGYTF. The CDR3 region has the DNA TGTGCCAGCAGTGATCTATCGAATGGCTACACCTTC. The V gene is TRBV2, the J gene TRBJ1-2; no definite D call. Trimming removed 3 bases from V and 6 bases from J, with 8 bases in between. Per germline, CDR1 SNHLY and CDR2 FYNNEI. The length of the CDR3 is 12 residues. Full variable domain (outside the CDR3, taken from reference TRBV2 and TRBJ1-2): EPEVTQTPSHQVTQMGQEVILRCVPISNHLYFYWYRQILGQKVEFLVSFYNNEISEKSEIFDDQFSVERPDGSNFTLKIRSTKLEDSAMYFCASSDLSNGYTFGSGTRLTVV.

Comment on this clone: This specimen includes other DNA sequences encoding the same CDR3. This sequence joins TRBV18 and TRBJ1-2, with 9 positions matching TRBD1. Germline lookup yields CDR1 KGHSH and CDR2 LQKENI. The ends lost 0 bases at V and 2 bases at J; junction bases unmatched: 1. The CDR3 totals 15 residues. The CDR3 loop reads CASSPPGQGNYGYTF. The DNA of the CDR3 is TGTGCCAGCTCACCACCCGGACAGGGGAACTATGGCTACACCTTC. The entire variable domain, with the rest obtained from reference TRBV18 and TRBJ1-2, is as follows: NAGVMQNPRHLVRRRGQEARLRCSPMKGHSHVYWYRQLPEEGLKFMVYLQKENIIDESGMPKERFSAEFPKEGPSILRIQQVVRGDSAAYFCASSPPGQGNYGYTFGSGTRLTVV.

This sequence joins TRBV6-5 and TRBJ1-1; TRBD1 is a possible D gene (5 bases). Trimming left V 2 bases short and J 12 bases short, with 13 bases between. The CDR3 has 12 residues. In germline, CDR1 is MNHEY, CDR2 SVGAGI. The DNA for the CDR3 is TGTGCCAGCAGTTACCGGCAGGGCCGGACTTTCTTT. Its translation is CASSYRQGRTFF.

This clone was recorded only once. V is TRBV10-3 and J is TRBJ2-1; maybe TRBD2 (5 bases). Germline V gene data show CDR1 as ENHRY and CDR2 as SYGVKD. CDR3 size: 14 residues. The V end lost 4 bases, the J end lost 0 bases, and 7 bases lay between the germline ends. The DNA of the CDR3 is TGTGCCATCAGTGCTAGCAGCTCCTACAATGAGCAGTTCTTC. As protein: CAISASSSYNEQFF.

This chain uses TRBV7-9 with TRBJ2-7; D gene uncertain. Germline loops: CDR1 SEHNR, CDR2 FQNEAQ (reference sequence). V was cut by 4 bases and J by 3 bases, with 7 bases left in between. This CDR3 has 12 amino acids. The CDR3 region is CASSSNNYEQYF. The CDR3 bases are TGTGCCAGCAGCTCGAACAACTACGAGCAGTACTTC. The full variable domain, with the rest looked up from reference TRBV7-9 and TRBJ2-7, is DTGVSQNPRHKITKRGQNVTFRCDPISEHNRLYWYRQTLGQGPEFLTYFQNEAQLEKSRLLSDRFSAERPKGSFSTLEIQRTEQGDSAMYLCASSSNNYEQYFGPGTRLTVT.

The chain links TRBV6-1 to TRBJ2-3, with unresolved D. Germline CDR1 is MNHNS and CDR2 is SASEGT. The CDR3 has 13 amino acids. The germline V and J ends were trimmed by 7 bases and 0 bases, with 8 bases remaining between them. The CDR3 spells CASKTISTDTQYF. CDR3 in DNA: TGTGCCAGCAAGACAATTAGCACAGATACGCAGTATTTT.

V and J are TRBV4-2 and TRBJ2-2; 7 bases line up with TRBD1. Germline assignment: CDR1 LGHNA and CDR2 YNFKEQ. With 4 bases clipped from V and 1 base from J, the junction kept 3 bases outside the gene matches. This CDR3 comprises 15 residues. CDR3 region: CASSPDRWNTGELFF. The DNA of the CDR3 is TGTGCCAGCAGCCCGGACAGGTGGAACACCGGGGAGCTGTTTTTT.

CDR3 sequence: CASSLGQGVYEQYF. The CDR3 DNA reads TGCGCCAGCAGCTTGGGACAGGGAGTATACGAGCAGTACTTC. The chain recombines TRBV5-1 with TRBJ2-7; 7 positions match TRBD1. Germline CDR1 is SGHRS and CDR2 is YFSETQ. This CDR3 is 14 amino acids long. With 0 bases clipped from V and 4 bases from J, the junction kept 4 bases outside the gene matches.

A single count supports this clone. V gene TRBV11-1 combines with J gene TRBJ2-7; 14 nucleotides match TRBD2. The CDR3 contains 18 residues. V lost 5 bases and J lost 1; bases outside the gene matches: 10. Germline lookup yields CDR1 SGHAT and CDR2 FQDESV (reference sequence). The CDR3 DNA reads TGTGCCAGCAGCCCGACGACTAGCGGGAGGGCGAGGTCCTACGAGCAGTACTTC. It specifies CASSPTTSGRARSYEQYF.

This chain joins TRBV18 and TRBJ1-3; 7 nucleotides line up with TRBD1. CDR3 length equals 15 residues. The trim removed 0 bases at V and 2 bases at J, leaving 1 base unmatched. CDR1 KGHSH and CDR2 LQKENI come from the germline V gene. CDR3 region: CASSPPTGAGNTIYF. Here the CDR3 DNA reads TGTGCCAGCTCACCACCCACAGGGGCTGGAAACACCATATATTTT.

CDR3 sequence: CASSQGTGGWDEQFF. In nucleotides, the CDR3 is TGTGCCAGCAGCCAGGGGACAGGGGGCTGGGATGAGCAGTTCTTC. The V gene is TRBV4-2, the J gene TRBJ2-1; 12 bases match TRBD1. Trimming at V came to 3 bases and at J to 8 bases, leaving 5 bases not matched to a gene. The CDR3 extends over 15 amino acids. From germline, CDR1 is LGHNA and CDR2 YNFKEQ.

This clone was recorded a few times. This rearrangement joins TRBV13 to TRBJ1-2, with 10 bases that match TRBD1. The CDR3 covers 15 residues. The J segment lost 2 bases and the V segment lost 5 bases, leaving 5 bases of the junction unmatched. Germline CDR1 reads PRHDT; CDR2 reads FYEKMQ (reference sequence). The CDR3 sequence: CASSLSGQGNYGYTF. In nucleotides, the CDR3 is TGTGCCAGCAGCCTATCGGGACAGGGGAACTATGGCTACACCTTC.

V is TRBV27 and J is TRBJ2-3; TRBD1 aligns across 7 bases. Germline CDR1 and CDR2: MNHEY and SMNVEV (reference sequence). CDR3 length: 16 residues. With V trimmed by 2 bases and J by 0 bases, 5 bases remained unmatched. In nucleotides, the CDR3 is TGTGCCAGCAGTTTAGGACAGGTTCTTAGCACAGATACGCAGTATTTT. Translating gives CASSLGQVLSTDTQYF.

In this sample, this clone turned up once. The V call is TRBV2, the J call TRBJ2-5, with 8 bases identical to TRBD2. The length of the CDR3 is 15 residues. CDR1 is SNHLY and CDR2 is FYNNEI in the germline V gene. V trimming: 7 bases; J trimming: 2 bases; junction bases outside the gene matches: 9. The CDR3 sequence is CASTFSGSGQETQYF. In DNA form, the CDR3 reads TGTGCCAGCACTTTCAGCGGGAGTGGACAAGAGACCCAGTACTTC.

The chain recombines TRBV18 with TRBJ1-5; D might be TRBD1 (5 bases). CDR1 and CDR2 (germline): KGHSH, LQKENI. The CDR3 spans 14 residues. Trimming took off 0 bases at V and 3 bases at J, with 6 bases between the two ends. The chain's CDR3 is CASSPPGHNQPQHF. CDR3 DNA: TGTGCCAGCTCACCACCAGGACACAATCAGCCCCAGCATTTT.

The rearrangement links TRBV7-2 to TRBJ1-1; D is possibly TRBD1 (5 bases). V lost 3 bases and J lost 1, with 18 bases in between. The CDR3 is made up of 17 amino acids. Germline CDR1 reads SGHTA; CDR2 reads FQGNSA. CDR3 nucleotides: TGTGCCAGCAGCTTTTGGGGCCTCGCAGGAACGAACACTGAAGCTTTCTTT. Residues: CASSFWGLAGTNTEAFF.

This sequence joins TRBV5-1 and TRBJ1-4; weak D call: TRBD1 (6 bases). CDR3 length equals 15 residues. Germline V CDR1 and CDR2: SGHRS, YFSETQ. V gave up 4 bases and J gave up 7 bases, with 17 bases separating them. The DNA of the CDR3 is TGCGCCAGCAGCCCCGGGGGGACACGGGCTGAAAAACTGTTTTTT. This sequence encodes CASSPGGTRAEKLFF.

V and J are TRBV28 and TRBJ1-5; 10 nucleotides agree with TRBD1. CDR3 size: 18 residues. V dropped 6 bases and J dropped 0; count of bases not matched to a gene: 11. Germline V gives CDR1 MDHEN, CDR2 SYDVKM. DNA of the CDR3: TGTGCCAGCAGCTATACGTCGGGACAGGGGAATAGCAATCAGCCCCAGCATTTT. It translates to CASSYTSGQGNSNQPQHF.

The V and J genes are TRBV5-6 and TRBJ2-2, with 9 bases aligning to TRBD1. The length of the CDR3 is 17 residues. Germline CDR1 and CDR2: SGHDT and YYEEEE. V trimming: 4 bases; J trimming: 5 bases; junction bases outside the gene matches: 12. CDR3 DNA sequence: TGTGCCAGCAGCCCCGCAGGACAGGGGTTCAATACCGGGGAGCTGTTTTTT. Translating it yields CASSPAGQGFNTGELFF.

The genes are TRBV7-2 and TRBJ2-5, with 15 bases lining up with TRBD2. V lost 5 bases to trimming and J lost 4 bases; unmatched junction nucleotides: 5. The germline V gene encodes CDR1 SGHTA and CDR2 FQGNSA. This CDR3 comprises 16 residues. The CDR3 loop is CASSRRTSGGAETQYF. DNA of the CDR3: TGTGCCAGCAGCCGCCGGACTAGCGGGGGGGCAGAGACCCAGTACTTC.

The V and J genes are TRBV10-3 and TRBJ2-1, with TRBD2 matching over 14 bases. This CDR3 comprises 19 residues. CDR1 ENHRY and CDR2 SYGVKD come from the germline V gene. V gave up 4 bases and J gave up 0 bases; unmatched junction bases: 8. This chain's CDR3 is CAISGGTSGSRASYNEQFF. For the CDR3, the DNA is TGTGCCATCAGTGGCGGGACTAGCGGGAGCCGGGCCTCCTACAATGAGCAGTTCTTC.